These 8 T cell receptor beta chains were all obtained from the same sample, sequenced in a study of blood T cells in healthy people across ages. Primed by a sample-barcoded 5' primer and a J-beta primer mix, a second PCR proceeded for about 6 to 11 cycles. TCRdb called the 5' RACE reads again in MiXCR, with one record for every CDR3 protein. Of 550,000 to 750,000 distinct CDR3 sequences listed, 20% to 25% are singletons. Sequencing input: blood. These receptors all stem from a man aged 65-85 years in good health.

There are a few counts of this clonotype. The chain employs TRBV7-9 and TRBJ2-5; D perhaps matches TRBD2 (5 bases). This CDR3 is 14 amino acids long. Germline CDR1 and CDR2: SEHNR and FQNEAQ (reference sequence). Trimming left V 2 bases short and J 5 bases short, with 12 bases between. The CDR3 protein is CASSLSTGLETQYF. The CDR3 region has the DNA TGTGCCAGCAGCTTATCGACGGGATTGGAGACCCAGTACTTC.

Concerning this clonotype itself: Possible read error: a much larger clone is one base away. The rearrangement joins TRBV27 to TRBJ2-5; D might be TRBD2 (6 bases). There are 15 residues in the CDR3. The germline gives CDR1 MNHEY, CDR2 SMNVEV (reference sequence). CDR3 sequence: CASSLGGSSKYEQLF. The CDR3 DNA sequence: TGTGCCAGCAGTTTAGGGGGGAGTAGTAAGTATGAGCAGCTCTTC.

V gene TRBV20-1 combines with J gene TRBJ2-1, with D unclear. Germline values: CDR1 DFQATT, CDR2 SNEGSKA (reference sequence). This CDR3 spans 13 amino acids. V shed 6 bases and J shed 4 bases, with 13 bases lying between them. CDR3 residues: CSAWSLFYNEQFF. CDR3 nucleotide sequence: TGCAGTGCCTGGTCTCTTTTTTACAATGAGCAGTTCTTC.

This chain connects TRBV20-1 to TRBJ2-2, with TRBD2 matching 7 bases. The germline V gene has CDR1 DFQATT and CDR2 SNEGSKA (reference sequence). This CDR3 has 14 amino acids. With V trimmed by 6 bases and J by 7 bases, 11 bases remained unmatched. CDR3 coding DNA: TGCAGTGCCCGAAAGGGGAGGGCCGGCGGGGAGCTGTTTTTT. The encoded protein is CSARKGRAGGELFF.

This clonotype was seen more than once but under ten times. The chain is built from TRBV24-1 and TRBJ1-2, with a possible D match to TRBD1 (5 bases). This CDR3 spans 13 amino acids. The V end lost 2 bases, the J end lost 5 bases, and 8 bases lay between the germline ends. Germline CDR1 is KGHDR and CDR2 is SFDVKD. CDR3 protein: CATSDSTEYGYTF. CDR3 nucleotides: TGTGCCACCAGTGATTCGACAGAATATGGCTACACCTTC.

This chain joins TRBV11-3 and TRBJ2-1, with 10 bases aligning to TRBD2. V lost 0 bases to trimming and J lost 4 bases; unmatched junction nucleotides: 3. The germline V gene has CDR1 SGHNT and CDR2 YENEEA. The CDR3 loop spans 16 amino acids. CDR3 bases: TGTGCCAGCAGCTTAGACTCTAGCGGGAGTTACAATGAGCAGTTCTTC. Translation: CASSLDSSGSYNEQFF.

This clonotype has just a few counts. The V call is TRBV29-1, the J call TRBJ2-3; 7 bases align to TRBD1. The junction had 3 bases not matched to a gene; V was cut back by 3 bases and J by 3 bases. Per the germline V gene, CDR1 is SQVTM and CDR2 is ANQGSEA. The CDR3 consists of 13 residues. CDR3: CSVEVTGTDTQYF. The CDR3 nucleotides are TGCAGCGTTGAGGTGACAGGGACAGATACGCAGTATTTT.

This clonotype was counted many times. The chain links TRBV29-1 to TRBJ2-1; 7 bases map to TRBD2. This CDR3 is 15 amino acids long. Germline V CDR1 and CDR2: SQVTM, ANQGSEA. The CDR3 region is CSANSGSSSYNEQFF. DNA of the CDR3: TGCAGTGCTAATAGCGGGTCCAGCTCCTACAATGAGCAGTTCTTC.